One sample yielded the 16 T cell receptor beta chains listed below, sequenced in a study of radiation and T cells in renal cell carcinoma (TCRdb year 2020). This specimen's time point label, per the study, means: blood 2 weeks post-SBRT. The sample's treatment or condition, from its label and the paper: 15 Gy SBRT to primary tumor, nephrectomy 4 weeks later. Library creation used the immunoSEQ multiplex PCR assay. TCRdb mirrors the immuneACCESS table, restricted to in-frame sequences. Some clones are absent from its copies; in checked studies, under half trace to an unresolved V gene, and the reason for the others is unknown. The sample profile shows 100,000 to 150,000 clones; roughly four fifths of them were found once. The ten largest clonotypes hold 5% to 6.5% of the sample. Sample: blood, taken from a patient whose treatment included radiotherapy and nephrectomy. Every receptor here comes from a middle-aged man with renal cell carcinoma.

CDR3 region: CASSPGDLYEQYF. CDR3 bases: TGTGCCAGCAGCCCCGGGGACTTATACGAGCAGTACTTC. This rearrangement joins TRBV7-9 to TRBJ2-7, with a weak D call TRBD2 (6 bases). The length of the CDR3 is 13 residues. The ends were cut back, 5 bases at V and 4 bases at J, with 12 bases in the middle. Germline lookup yields CDR1 SEHNR and CDR2 FQNEAQ (reference sequence).

The chain combines TRBV5-6 with TRBJ2-5; 7 bases fit TRBD2. CDR1 is SGHDT, CDR2 YYEEEE, per germline. The V and J ends lost 2 bases and 2 bases, in that order; junction bases with no gene match: 9. CDR3 size: 16 residues. The CDR3 spells CASSFDPSGAQETQYF. Written as DNA, the CDR3 is TGTGCCAGCAGCTTCGATCCAAGCGGGGCTCAAGAGACCCAGTACTTC.

The CDR3 sequence is CASSLLPRARVYEQYF. The CDR3, as DNA: TGTGCCAGCAGTTTATTGCCCAGGGCTAGGGTCTACGAGCAGTACTTC. This chain links TRBV27 with TRBJ2-7; perhaps TRBD1 as D (5 bases). Germline assignment: CDR1 MNHEY and CDR2 SMNVEV (reference sequence). Between the trimmed V and J ends, which lost 1 base and 3 bases, there was a span of 16 bases. The CDR3 is 16 residues long.

The chain combines TRBV6-5 with TRBJ1-5; the D gene is possibly TRBD1 (5 bases). V shed 6 bases and J shed 0 bases, with 9 bases lying between them. CDR3 size: 14 residues. In germline, CDR1 is MNHEY, CDR2 SVGAGI. The CDR3 DNA is TGTGCCAGCAGCCGACAGTTTAGCAATCAGCCCCAGCATTTT. It codes for CASSRQFSNQPQHF.

V is TRBV27 and J is TRBJ1-2; TRBD1 agrees at 9 bases. The V segment lost 5 bases and the J segment 8 bases; nucleotides outside the gene matches: 15. CDR3 size: 16 residues. Looked up from germline, CDR1 is MNHEY and CDR2 is SMNVEV (reference sequence). The CDR3 spells CASSPATSQGARGYTF. The CDR3 DNA reads TGTGCCAGCAGTCCAGCGACTTCACAGGGGGCGAGGGGCTACACCTTC.

This chain links TRBV6-6 with TRBJ1-1; unclear D gene. Germline CDR1 MNHNY, CDR2 SVGAGI (reference sequence). The CDR3 is 13 residues long. With 2 bases removed from V and 5 bases from J, the gap between germline ends came to 9 bases. CDR3 loop: CASSYRELTEAFF. DNA for the CDR3: TGTGCCAGCAGTTACCGGGAGCTTACTGAAGCTTTCTTT.

The rearrangement links TRBV11-2 to TRBJ2-1; D call uncertain. The CDR3 is 13 residues long. Trimming shortened V by 1 base and J by 4 bases, and 5 bases separated the two germline ends. From germline, CDR1 is SGHAT and CDR2 FQNNGV. The CDR3 loop reads CASSLGLYNEQFF. DNA of the CDR3: TGTGCCAGCAGCTTAGGCCTATACAATGAGCAGTTCTTC. The complete variable domain, with remaining parts taken from reference TRBV11-2 and TRBJ2-1, reads EAGVAQSPRYKIIEKRQSVAFWCNPISGHATLYWYQQILGQGPKLLIQFQNNGVVDDSQLPKDRFSAERLKGVDSTLKIQPAKLEDSAVYLCASSLGLYNEQFFGPGTRLTVL.

The chain has TRBV13 and TRBJ1-1; 7 nucleotides agree with TRBD1. This CDR3 has 15 residues. V was pared by 5 bases and J by 3 bases, with 9 bases of the junction left unmatched. CDR1 and CDR2 from the germline V gene are PRHDT and FYEKMQ (reference sequence). Written as DNA, the CDR3 is TGTGCCAGCAGCCCGCAACAGGGGTTGTACACTGAAGCTTTCTTT. Translating it yields CASSPQQGLYTEAFF.

This chain uses TRBV27 with TRBJ2-1; TRBD1 aligns across 9 bases. Losses at the gene ends were 7 bases for V and 6 bases for J; bases not matched to a gene: 1. The CDR3 has 12 amino acids. Germline V CDR1 and CDR2: MNHEY, SMNVEV (reference sequence). The CDR3 DNA follows: TGTGCCAGCAAGACAGGGGGCAATGAGCAGTTCTTC. It yields the protein CASKTGGNEQFF.

This chain links TRBV7-2 with TRBJ2-5; TRBD2 might be the D (5 bases). The CDR3 has 14 amino acids. Germline CDR1 SGHTA, CDR2 FQGNSA. V lost 2 bases, J lost 3 bases, and 10 bases lay in between. For the CDR3, the DNA is TGTGCCAGCAGCTTAATCTGGGGAGAAGAGACCCAGTACTTC. Its translation is CASSLIWGEETQYF.

J is TRBJ1-5 and V is TRBV7-2; D not certain. Germline CDR1 and CDR2: SGHTA and FQGNSA. V lost 5 bases and J 7 bases, leaving 15 bases between the germline ends. CDR3 size: 14 residues. CDR3 sequence (DNA): TGTGCCAGCAGCCAACCCTGGGGAGGACAGCCCCAGCATTTT. It specifies CASSQPWGGQPQHF.

The chain uses TRBV15 and TRBJ2-7, with TRBD1 matching over 7 bases. The germline V gene has CDR1 LNHNV and CDR2 YYDKDF (reference sequence). V was pared by 3 bases and J by 6 bases, with 11 bases of the junction left unmatched. This CDR3 has 15 residues. The CDR3 DNA reads as TGTGCCACCAGCAGGGGTGGGACAGAGCTGGCCGAGCAGTACTTC. It codes for CATSRGGTELAEQYF. Filled out from reference TRBV15 and TRBJ2-7, the complete variable domain reads DAMVIQNPRYQVTQFGKPVTLSCSQTLNHNVMYWYQQKSSQAPKLLFHYYDKDFNNEADTPDNFQSRRPNTSFCFLDIRSPGLGDTAMYLCATSRGGTELAEQYFGPGTRLTVT.

The chain has TRBV6-1 and TRBJ2-7; 9 bases fit TRBD1. V was pared by 3 bases and J by 4 bases, with 1 base of the junction left unmatched. The CDR3 totals 13 residues. Germline-derived CDR1 and CDR2 are MNHNS and SASEGT. The CDR3 here is CASSEDRGYEQYF. In DNA, the CDR3 is TGTGCCAGCAGTGAGGACAGGGGATACGAGCAGTACTTC.

Worth noting for this clone: Within the sample, other DNA sequences also encode this same CDR3. V and J are TRBV28 and TRBJ1-2; 7 bases are a match to TRBD1. Germline loops: CDR1 MDHEN, CDR2 SYDVKM. The CDR3 has 13 residues. J lost 2 bases, V lost 7 bases, and 4 bases had no gene match. In nucleotides, the CDR3 is TGTGCCAGCAAACGGACAGGAAACTATGGCTACACCTTC. Translated: CASKRTGNYGYTF.

The chain joins TRBV6-6 to TRBJ1-2, with D tentatively TRBD1 (6 bases). The CDR3 spans 14 residues. Germline V gene sequence: CDR1 MNHNY, CDR2 SVGAGI (reference sequence). Between the trimmed V and J ends, which lost 5 bases and 4 bases, there was a span of 14 bases. The CDR3 here is CASSPRGQSYGYTF. In DNA, the CDR3 is TGTGCCAGCAGTCCCCGTGGACAGAGCTATGGCTACACCTTC.

The V call is TRBV6-5, the J call TRBJ1-1; a possible D gene is TRBD1 (6 bases). Germline V gives CDR1 MNHEY, CDR2 SVGAGI. V dropped 2 bases and J dropped 6 bases, with 16 bases sitting between them. CDR3 length equals 15 residues. The CDR3 region is CASSYHLDRFAEAFF. The CDR3 DNA follows: TGTGCCAGCAGTTACCACCTCGACAGGTTTGCTGAAGCTTTCTTT.